This TCR beta chain was sequenced for a study of T cell responses to AZD1222 COVID-19 vaccine. The CDR3 contains 14 residues. The germline V gene has CDR1 MDHEN and CDR2 SYDVKM. Trimming left V 1 base short and J 6 bases short, with 13 bases between. Some clones are missing from TCRdb's copy, which holds only in-frame ones; the method was immunoSEQ multiplex PCR. The table has 100,000 or so clones, 89% seen once. This clone is a singleton in its sample. The material sequenced was peripheral blood, taken 28 days after the second AZD1222 dose. The origin of this receptor is an adult who received the AZD1222 COVID-19 vaccine. V gene TRBV28 combines with J gene TRBJ2-7, with D hard to call. The CDR3 region is CASSLFSTTREQYF. For the CDR3, the DNA is TGTGCCAGCAGTTTATTTTCTACTACTCGCGAGCAGTACTTC.